Shown below are 2 T cell receptor beta chains from a single sample sequenced in a study of cytomegalovirus exposure and HLA in healthy donors. The assay was immunoSEQ multiplex PCR, and TCRdb's table has in-frame clones only and misses some. The sample lists about 130,000 clones, approximately 84% occurring once. Material: PBMCs. The receptors derive from a man aged 25 to 40 in good health and CMV-seropositive.

This chain links TRBV4-2 with TRBJ2-5; D may be TRBD2 (6 bases). V gave up 3 bases and J gave up 5 bases, with 10 bases separating them. The CDR3 has 13 amino acids. The V gene's germline CDR1 is LGHNA and CDR2 YNFKEQ. The CDR3 reads CASSQGLKETQYF. The CDR3 DNA follows: TGTGCCAGCAGCCAGGGACTCAAGGAGACCCAGTACTTC.

This rearrangement joins TRBV2 to TRBJ2-7, with TRBD2 matching 10 bases. V shed 6 bases, J shed 5 bases, and the junction held 1 base outside the gene matches. CDR1 is SNHLY and CDR2 is FYNNEI in the germline V gene. The CDR3 consists of 12 residues. CDR3 residues: CASRLAGNEQYF. CDR3 DNA: TGTGCCAGCAGACTAGCGGGAAACGAGCAGTACTTC.